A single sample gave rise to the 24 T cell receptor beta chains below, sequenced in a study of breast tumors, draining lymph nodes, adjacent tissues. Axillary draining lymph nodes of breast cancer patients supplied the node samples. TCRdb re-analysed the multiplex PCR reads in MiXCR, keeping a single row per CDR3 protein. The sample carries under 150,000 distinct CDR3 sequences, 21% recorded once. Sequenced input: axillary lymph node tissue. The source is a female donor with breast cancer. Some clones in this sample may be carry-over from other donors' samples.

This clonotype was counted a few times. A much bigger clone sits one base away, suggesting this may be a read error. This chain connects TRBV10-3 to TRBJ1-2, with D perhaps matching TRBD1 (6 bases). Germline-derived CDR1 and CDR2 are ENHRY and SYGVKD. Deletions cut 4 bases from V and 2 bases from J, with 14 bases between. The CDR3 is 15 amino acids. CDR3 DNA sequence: TGTGCCATCAGTGGGTTTGGCAGGGGAAACTATGGCTACACCTTC. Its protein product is CAISGFGRGNYGYTF.

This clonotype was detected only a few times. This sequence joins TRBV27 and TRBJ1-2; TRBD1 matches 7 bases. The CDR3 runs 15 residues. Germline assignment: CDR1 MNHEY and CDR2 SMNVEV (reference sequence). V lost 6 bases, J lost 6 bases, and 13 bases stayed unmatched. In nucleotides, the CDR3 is TGTGCCAGCAGCCACCTGGACAGGATCTGGGATGGCTACACCTTC. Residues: CASSHLDRIWDGYTF.

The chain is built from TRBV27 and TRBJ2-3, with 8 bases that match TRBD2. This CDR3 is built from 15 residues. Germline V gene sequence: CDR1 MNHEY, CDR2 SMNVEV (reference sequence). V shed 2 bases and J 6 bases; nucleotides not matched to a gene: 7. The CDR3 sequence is CASSLDGRAGDTQYF. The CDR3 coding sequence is TGTGCCAGCAGTTTAGACGGGAGGGCGGGGGATACGCAGTATTTT.

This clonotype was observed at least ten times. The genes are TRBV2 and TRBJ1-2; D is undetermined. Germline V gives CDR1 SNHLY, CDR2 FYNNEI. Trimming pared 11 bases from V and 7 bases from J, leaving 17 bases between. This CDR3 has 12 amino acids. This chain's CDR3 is CAGRVKIAGYTF. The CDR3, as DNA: TGTGCCGGAAGGGTAAAGATAGCTGGCTACACCTTC. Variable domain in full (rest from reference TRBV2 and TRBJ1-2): EPEVTQTPSHQVTQMGQEVILRCVPISNHLYFYWYRQILGQKVEFLVSFYNNEISEKSEIFDDQFSVERPDGSNFTLKIRSTKLEDSAMYFCAGRVKIAGYTFGSGTRLTVV.

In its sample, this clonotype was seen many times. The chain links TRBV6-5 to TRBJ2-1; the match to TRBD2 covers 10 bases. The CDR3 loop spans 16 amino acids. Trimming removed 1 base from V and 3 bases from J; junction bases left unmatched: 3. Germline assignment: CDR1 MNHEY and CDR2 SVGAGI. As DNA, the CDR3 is TGTGCCAGCAGTTACTTTCGACTAGCGGGCTACAATGAGCAGTTCTTC. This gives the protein CASSYFRLAGYNEQFF.

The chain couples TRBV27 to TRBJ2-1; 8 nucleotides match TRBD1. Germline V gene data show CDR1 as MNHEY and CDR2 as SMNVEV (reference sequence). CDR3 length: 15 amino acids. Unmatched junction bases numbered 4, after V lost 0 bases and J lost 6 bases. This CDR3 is CASSLSAGGSNEQFF. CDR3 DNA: TGTGCCAGCAGTTTATCCGCAGGGGGCTCCAATGAGCAGTTCTTC.

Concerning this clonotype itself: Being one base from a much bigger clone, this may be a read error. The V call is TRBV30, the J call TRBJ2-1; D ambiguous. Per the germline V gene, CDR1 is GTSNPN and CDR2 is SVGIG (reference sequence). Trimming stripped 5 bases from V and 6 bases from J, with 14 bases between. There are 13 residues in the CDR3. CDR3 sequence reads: CAWEGNHCNEQFF. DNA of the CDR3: TGTGCCTGGGAAGGTAATCACTGCAATGAGCAGTTCTTC.

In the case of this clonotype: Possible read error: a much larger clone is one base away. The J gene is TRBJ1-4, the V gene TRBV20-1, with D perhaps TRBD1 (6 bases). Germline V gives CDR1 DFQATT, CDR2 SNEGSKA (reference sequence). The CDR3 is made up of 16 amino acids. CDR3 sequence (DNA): TGCAGTGCTAGGGACAGCTGGACAGCTAGTAATGAAAAACTGCTTTTT. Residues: CSARDSWTASNEKLLF.

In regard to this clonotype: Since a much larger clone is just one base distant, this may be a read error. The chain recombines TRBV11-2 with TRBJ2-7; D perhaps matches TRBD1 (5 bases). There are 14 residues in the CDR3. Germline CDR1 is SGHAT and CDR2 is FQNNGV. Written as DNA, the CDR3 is TGTGCCAGTAGTATGCCGACAGACTCCTACGAGCAGCACTTC. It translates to CASSMPTDSYEQHF.

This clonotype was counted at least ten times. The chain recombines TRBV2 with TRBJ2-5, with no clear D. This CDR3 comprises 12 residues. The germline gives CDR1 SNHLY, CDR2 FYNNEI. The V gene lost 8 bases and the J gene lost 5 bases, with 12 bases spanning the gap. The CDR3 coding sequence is TGTGCCAGCGCAGGTCTGAGGGAGACCCAGTACTTC. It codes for CASAGLRETQYF. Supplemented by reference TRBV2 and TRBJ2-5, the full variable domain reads EPEVTQTPSHQVTQMGQEVILRCVPISNHLYFYWYRQILGQKVEFLVSFYNNEISEKSEIFDDQFSVERPDGSNFTLKIRSTKLEDSAMYFCASAGLRETQYFGPGTRLLVL.

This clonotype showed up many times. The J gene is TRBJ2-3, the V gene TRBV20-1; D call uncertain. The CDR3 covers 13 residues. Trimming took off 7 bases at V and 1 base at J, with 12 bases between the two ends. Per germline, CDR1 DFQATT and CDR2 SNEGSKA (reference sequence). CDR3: CSEMGPRTDTQYF. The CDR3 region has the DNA TGCAGTGAGATGGGCCCCCGCACAGATACGCAGTATTTT.

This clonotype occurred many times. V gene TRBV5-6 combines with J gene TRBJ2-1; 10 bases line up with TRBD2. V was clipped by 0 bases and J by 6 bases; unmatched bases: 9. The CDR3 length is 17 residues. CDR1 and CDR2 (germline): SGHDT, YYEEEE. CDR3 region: CASSLDSGRSLGNEQFF. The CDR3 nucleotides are TGTGCCAGCAGCTTGGATAGCGGGAGGTCGCTAGGCAATGAGCAGTTCTTC.

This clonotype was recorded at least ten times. The CDR3 DNA is TGTGCCTCCATCTGGGACAGCAGCACAGATACGCAGTATTTT. As protein: CASIWDSSTDTQYF. J is TRBJ2-3 and V is TRBV30; 7 bases are shared with TRBD1. The ends lost 7 bases at V and 0 bases at J; junction bases unmatched: 7. CDR3 length: 14 residues. Germline loops: CDR1 GTSNPN, CDR2 SVGIG (reference sequence).

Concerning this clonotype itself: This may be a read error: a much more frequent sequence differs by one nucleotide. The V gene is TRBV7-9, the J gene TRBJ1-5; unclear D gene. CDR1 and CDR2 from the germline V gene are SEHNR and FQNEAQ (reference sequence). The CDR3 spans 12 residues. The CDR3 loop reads CASGFNGQPQHF. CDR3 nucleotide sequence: TGTGCCAGCGGCTTTAATGGTCAGCCCCAGCATTTT. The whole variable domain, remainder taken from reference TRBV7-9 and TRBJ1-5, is DTGVSQNPRHKITKRGQNVTFRCDPISEHNRLYWYRQTLGQGPEFLTYFQNEAQLEKSRLLSDRFSAERPKGSFSTLEIQRTEQGDSAMYLCASGFNGQPQHFGDGTRLSIL.

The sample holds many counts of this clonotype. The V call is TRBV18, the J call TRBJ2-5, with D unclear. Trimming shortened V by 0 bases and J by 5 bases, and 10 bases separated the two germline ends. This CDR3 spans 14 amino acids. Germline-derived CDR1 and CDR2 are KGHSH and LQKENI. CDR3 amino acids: CASSPPSVEETQYF. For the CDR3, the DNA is TGTGCCAGCTCACCACCGTCAGTTGAGGAGACCCAGTACTTC.

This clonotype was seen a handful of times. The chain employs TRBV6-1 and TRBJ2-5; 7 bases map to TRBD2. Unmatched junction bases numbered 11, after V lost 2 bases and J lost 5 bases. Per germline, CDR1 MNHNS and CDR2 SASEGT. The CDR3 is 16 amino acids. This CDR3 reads CASSERLAEPRETQYF. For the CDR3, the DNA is TGTGCCAGCAGTGAAAGGCTAGCGGAGCCCCGGGAGACCCAGTACTTC.

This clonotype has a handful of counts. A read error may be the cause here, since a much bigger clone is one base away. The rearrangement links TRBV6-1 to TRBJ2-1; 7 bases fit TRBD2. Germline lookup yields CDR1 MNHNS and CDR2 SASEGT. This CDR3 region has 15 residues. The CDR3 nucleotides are TGTGCCAGCAGTAAAGAGGGCGGGAGTGGAAATGAGCAGTCCTTC. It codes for CASSKEGGSGNEQSF.

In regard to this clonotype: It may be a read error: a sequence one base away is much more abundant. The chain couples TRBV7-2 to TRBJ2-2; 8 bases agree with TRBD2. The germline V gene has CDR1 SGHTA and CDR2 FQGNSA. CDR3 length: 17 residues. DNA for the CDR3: TGTGCCAGCAGCTTATCGAGCGGGAGAGGGAGAACCGGGGGGCTGTTTTTT. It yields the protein CASSLSSGRGRTGGLFF.

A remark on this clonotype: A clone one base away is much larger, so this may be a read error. CDR3: CASSGLVVATGEQLF. The CDR3 region has the DNA TGTGCCAGCAGCGGATTAGTTGTGGCAACCGGTGAGCAGCTCTTC. The J gene is TRBJ2-1, the V gene TRBV6-6; D call uncertain. Germline values: CDR1 MNHNY, CDR2 SVGAGI (reference sequence). CDR3 size: 15 residues.

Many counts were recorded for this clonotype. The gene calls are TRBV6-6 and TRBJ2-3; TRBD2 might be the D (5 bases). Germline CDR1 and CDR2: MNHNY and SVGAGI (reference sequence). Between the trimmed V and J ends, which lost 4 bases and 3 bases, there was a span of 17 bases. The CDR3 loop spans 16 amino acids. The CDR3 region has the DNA TGTGCCAGCAGTTCCGCTGTGTTTGGAGGAACAGATACGCAGTATTTT. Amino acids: CASSSAVFGGTDTQYF.

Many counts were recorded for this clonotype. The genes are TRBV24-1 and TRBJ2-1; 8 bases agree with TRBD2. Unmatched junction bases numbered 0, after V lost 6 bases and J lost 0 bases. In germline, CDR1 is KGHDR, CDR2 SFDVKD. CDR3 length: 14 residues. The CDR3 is CATSLAGSYNEQFF. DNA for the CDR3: TGTGCCACCAGTCTAGCGGGCTCCTACAATGAGCAGTTCTTC.

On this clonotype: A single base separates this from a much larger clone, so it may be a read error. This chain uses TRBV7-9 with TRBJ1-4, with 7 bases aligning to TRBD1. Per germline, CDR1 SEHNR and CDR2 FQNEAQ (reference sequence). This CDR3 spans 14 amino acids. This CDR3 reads CAGSFGTENEKLFF. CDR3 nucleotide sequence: TGTGCCGGCAGCTTCGGGACAGAAAATGAAAAACTGTTTTTT.

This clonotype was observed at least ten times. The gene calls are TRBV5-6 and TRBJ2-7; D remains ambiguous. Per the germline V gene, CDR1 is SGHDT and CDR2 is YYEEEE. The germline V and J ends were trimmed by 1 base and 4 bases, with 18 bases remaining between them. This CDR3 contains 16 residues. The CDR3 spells CASSLTADEPLYEQYF. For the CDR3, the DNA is TGTGCCAGCAGCTTGACGGCGGACGAACCACTATACGAGCAGTACTTC. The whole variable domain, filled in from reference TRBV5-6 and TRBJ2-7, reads DAGVTQSPTHLIKTRGQQVTLRCSPKSGHDTVSWYQQALGQGPQFIFQYYEEEERQRGNFPDRFSGHQFPNYSSELNVNALLLGDSALYLCASSLTADEPLYEQYFGPGTRLTVT.

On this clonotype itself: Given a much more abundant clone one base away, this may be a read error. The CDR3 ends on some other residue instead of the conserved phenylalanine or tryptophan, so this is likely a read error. For the CDR3, the DNA is TGTGCCAGCAGCGCACAGGGGCAAGAGACCCAGTACCTC. Encoded protein: CASSAQGQETQYL. The chain joins TRBV9 to TRBJ2-5; TRBD1 matches 7 bases. With V trimmed by 3 bases and J by 2 bases, 1 base remained unmatched. The CDR3 spans 13 residues. Germline-derived CDR1 and CDR2 are SGDLS and YYNGEE.